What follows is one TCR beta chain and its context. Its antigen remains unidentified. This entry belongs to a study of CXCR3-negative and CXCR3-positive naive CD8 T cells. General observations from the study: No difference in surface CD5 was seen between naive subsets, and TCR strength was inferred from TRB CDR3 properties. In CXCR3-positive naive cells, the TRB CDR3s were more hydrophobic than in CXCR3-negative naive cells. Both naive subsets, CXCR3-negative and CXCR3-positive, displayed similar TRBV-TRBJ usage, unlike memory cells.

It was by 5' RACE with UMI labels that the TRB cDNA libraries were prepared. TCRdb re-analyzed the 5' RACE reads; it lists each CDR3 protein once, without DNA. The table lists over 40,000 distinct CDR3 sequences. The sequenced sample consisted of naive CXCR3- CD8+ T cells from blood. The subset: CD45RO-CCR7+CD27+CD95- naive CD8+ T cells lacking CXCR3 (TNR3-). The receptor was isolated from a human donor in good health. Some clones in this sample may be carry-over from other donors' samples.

CDR3 in amino acids: CASRTGVRETQYF. The V gene is TRBV12-3 or TRBV12-4, the J gene TRBJ2-5; the D call of TRBD1 rests on TCRdb alone, since no DNA is present to check it. The CDR3 length is 13 residues.